The present T cell receptor beta chain was sequenced within a study of sequential checkpoint blockade in melanoma (dated by TCRdb to the late 2010s). For the study in its entirety: Patients were randomized 1:1 to first-line nivolumab followed by ipilimumab (arm A) or ipilimumab followed by nivolumab (arm B). In about 75% of the matched pre- and post-treatment tumor biopsy pairs, both biopsies came from the same lesion. Maintenance nivolumab was given following each of the two trial sequences. DNA from 90 or so pretreatment melanoma tumor samples was subjected to TCRbeta immunosequencing. Matched tumor biopsies were taken from some 23 patients before treatment and at week 13, after single-agent nivolumab (arm A) or ipilimumab (arm B). Results the study describes overall, beyond this receptor: Tumor T-cell fraction and clonality were correlated with PD-L1 staining and CD8+ T-cell counts, but not with mutational load. The model for predicting response that combines TCR metrics with mutation burden needs to be validated in larger, independent patient cohorts. Small sample sizes and reduced statistical power limited the within-arm analyses of tumor T-cell fraction. Clinical benefit was about 30 times more likely to be achieved by patients whose tumor T-cell fraction and clonality increased by week 13. Among patients in the nivolumab-first arm (arm A), tumor TIL clonality before treatment was associated with response (P = .04).

In the case of this clone: What antigen it recognizes has not been identified. Within one base of it there is no much larger clone, and no base qualities were kept.

The immunoSEQ Assay was used to immunosequence TCRbeta CDR3 regions from genomic DNA. Before high-throughput sequencing, genomic DNA was amplified using bias-controlled multiplex PCR. The original methods were these. To quantify the absolute abundance of each unique TCRbeta CDR3 region, the sequences were collapsed and filtered. Clonality, defined as 1 minus Pielou's evenness, was calculated using productive rearrangements only. Tumor T-cell fraction was calculated by normalizing TCRbeta template counts to the amount of usable DNA, which was estimated from several housekeeping genes. Clones with significantly greater frequencies in on-treatment versus baseline samples were identified using a previously published method. As stored in TCRdb, this immuneACCESS dataset retains in-frame rearrangements with V and J assigned. A fraction of the clones does not appear; measured against another copy, unresolved V genes explain less than half of the discrepancy, and the remainder lacks a known reason. The V and J calls and clone size are taken from that table; D and trimming were inferred from the DNA. In all, the sample holds fewer than 9,500 clones, and about a quarter of those were seen once. Clones ranked in the top ten supply roughly 10% of the sample.

Per the publication, the treatment or condition label means: randomized to nivolumab then ipilimumab (arm A) or the reverse (arm B). None of the trial patients had been given prior DNA-damaging chemotherapy. CheckMate 064, a randomized, open-label phase II trial of sequential checkpoint blockade, was the source of the samples, all of which came from patients with melanoma. Genomic DNA from formalin-fixed paraffin-embedded (FFPE) tissue samples was used for tumor TCR sequencing. CDR1 and CDR2, per the germline V gene, are SGDLS and YYNGEE. The junction carries 12 bases between V and J, which are trimmed by 5 bases and 0 bases respectively. Inclusive of the bounding cysteine and phenylalanine, the CDR3 is 15 residues long. Left in the record is the CDR3 DNA by itself, 45 bases read in frame from the first base.

Sequenced material: tumor tissue (inferred from file names), taken from a patient given nivolumab and ipilimumab in sequence. This TCR was sampled from a human donor with melanoma. Recombination connected TRBV9 to TRBJ1-3; a tentative D call is TRBD1 (5 bases match). This receptor carries the CDR3 CASSSTERSGNTIYF. The bases are TGTGCCAGCAGTTCGACAGAACGCTCTGGAAACACCATATATTTT.